This T cell receptor (beta chain) was found in a study of T cell responses to AZD1222 COVID-19 vaccine. Whole-study findings and limits: Targeting of unmutated variant regions was reportedly seen in nearly half of spike-specific TCRs. The span of vaccine-associated CD4 TCRs extended across spike, with dominance at 160-218 and 743-854. The donors showed a predominance of white British ancestry and of females, with possible underestimation of clonal diversity.

Comments on this clone: Its antigen remains unidentified.

The assay was immunoSEQ multiplex PCR, and TCRdb's table has in-frame clones only and misses some. The table has about 99,000 clones, about 85% seen once. V lost 0 bases to trimming and J lost 4 bases, with 12 bases between them. The germline V gene has CDR1 LNHDA and CDR2 SQIVND (reference sequence). The CDR3 is made up of 15 amino acids. J is TRBJ1-1 and V is TRBV19; D remains ambiguous. Here the sequenced sample was peripheral blood, taken on day 0 of AZD1222 vaccination. The receptor comes from an adult in good health. The CDR3: CASSIDPGKGTEAFF. The CDR3 DNA reads as TGTGCCAGTAGTATAGACCCCGGTAAGGGCACTGAAGCTTTCTTT.